This TCR beta chain was captured by sequencing in a study of blood T cell repertoires in COVID-19. For the study at large: Donors in the United States, Italy and Spain gave samples during acute or convalescent COVID-19.

Trimming took off 9 bases at V and 0 bases at J, with 16 bases between the two ends. The CDR3 is made up of 15 amino acids. Germline CDR1 LNHDA, CDR2 SQIVND (reference sequence). Original data processing: Amplification of reference gene primers provided the estimated nucleated cell counts. Profiling relied on immunoSEQ multiplex PCR, and the TCRdb table lists in-frame clones only, not all of them. That table is the source of V, J and clone size, and D and trimming were worked out from the DNA. The data contain about 260,000 clones, nearly 90% of them seen just once; the ten biggest clones take up more than 0.55%.

The receptor was isolated from a human donor in a cohort sampled during active COVID-19. The genes are TRBV19 and TRBJ2-3; perhaps TRBD1 as D (5 bases). Sequences were obtained from peripheral blood. Here the CDR3 DNA reads TGTGCCAGGCCTAATTACAGGTATAGCACAGATACGCAGTATTTT. This codes for CARPNYRYSTDTQYF.